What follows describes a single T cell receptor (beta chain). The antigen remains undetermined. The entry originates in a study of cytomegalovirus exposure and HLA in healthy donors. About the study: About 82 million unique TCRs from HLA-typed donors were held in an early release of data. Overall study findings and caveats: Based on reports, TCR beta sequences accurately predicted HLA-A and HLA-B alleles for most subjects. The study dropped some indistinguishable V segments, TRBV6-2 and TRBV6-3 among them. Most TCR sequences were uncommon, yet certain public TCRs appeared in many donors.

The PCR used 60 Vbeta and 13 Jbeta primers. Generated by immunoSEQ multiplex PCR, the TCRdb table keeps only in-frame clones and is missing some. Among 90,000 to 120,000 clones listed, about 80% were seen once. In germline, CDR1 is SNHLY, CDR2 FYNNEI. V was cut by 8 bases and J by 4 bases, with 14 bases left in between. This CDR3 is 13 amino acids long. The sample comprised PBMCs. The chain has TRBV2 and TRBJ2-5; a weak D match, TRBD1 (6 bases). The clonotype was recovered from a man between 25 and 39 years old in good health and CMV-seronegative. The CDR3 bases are TGTGCCAGCGGAACAGGGTTAGGAGAGACCCAGTACTTC. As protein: CASGTGLGETQYF.